The 3 T cell receptor beta chains below come from one sample, sequenced in a study of shared clonotypes between healthy human individuals. The method was immunoSEQ multiplex PCR; TCRdb's version includes in-frame clones alone and lacks a portion of them. The repertoire consists of 950,000 to 1,300,000 clones, with roughly 80% occurring once and the leading ten covering about 1.5%. Sequenced: memory CD4+ T cells sorted from blood. Documented subset: CD45RA-negative fraction. Source of these receptors: a man in his late teens or twenties in good health.

This chain connects TRBV6-5 to TRBJ2-3, with unresolved D. V was cut by 2 bases and J by 1 base, with 13 bases left in between. CDR1 is MNHEY and CDR2 is SVGAGI in the germline V gene. The CDR3 has 16 amino acids. This CDR3 is CASSYEPRVGTDTQYF. The CDR3 nucleotides read TGTGCCAGCAGTTACGAACCCCGAGTGGGCACAGATACGCAGTATTTT.

This clone was counted once. Written as DNA, the CDR3 is TGTGCCAGCAGCTTTAAATCTGAAGCTTTCTTT. Translation gives CASSFKSEAFF. The chain employs TRBV11-2 and TRBJ1-1; no clear D. This CDR3 comprises 11 residues. Per the germline V gene, CDR1 is SGHAT and CDR2 is FQNNGV. V was shortened by 3 bases and J by 6 bases, with 5 bases between the two germline ends.

V and J are TRBV11-1 and TRBJ2-1; 8 nucleotides align to TRBD1. This CDR3 spans 15 amino acids. With 0 bases clipped from V and 5 bases from J, the junction kept 3 bases outside the gene matches. Germline V gene sequence: CDR1 SGHAT, CDR2 FQDESV (reference sequence). CDR3 amino acids: CASSLATGVNNEQFF. The CDR3, as DNA: TGTGCCAGCAGCTTAGCGACAGGGGTTAACAATGAGCAGTTCTTC.